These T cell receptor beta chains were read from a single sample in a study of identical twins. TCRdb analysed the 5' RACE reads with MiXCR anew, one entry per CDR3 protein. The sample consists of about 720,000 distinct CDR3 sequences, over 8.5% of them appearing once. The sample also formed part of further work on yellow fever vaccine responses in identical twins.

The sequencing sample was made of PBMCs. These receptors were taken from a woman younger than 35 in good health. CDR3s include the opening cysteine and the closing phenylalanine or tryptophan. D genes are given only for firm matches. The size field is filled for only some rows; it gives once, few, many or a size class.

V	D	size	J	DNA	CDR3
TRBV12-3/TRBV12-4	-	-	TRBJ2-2	TGTGCCAGCAGACCAAGAGACAGACCTAACACCGGGGAGCTGTTTTTT	CASRPRDRPNTGELFF
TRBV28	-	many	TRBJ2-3	TGTGCCAGCAGTTTATCGGGGTCTGGCGCAGATACGCAGTATTTT	CASSLSGSGADTQYF
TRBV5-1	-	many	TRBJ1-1	TGCGCCAGCAGCTTGGCTCGGCAGAGGAACACTGAAGCTTTCTTT	CASSLARQRNTEAFF
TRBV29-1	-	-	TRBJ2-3	TGCAGCGACCGGGACACCGATTTCACAGATACGCAGTATTTT	CSDRDTDFTDTQYF
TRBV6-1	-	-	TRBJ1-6	TGTGCCAGCAGTGAACCCGGCACGAATTCACCCCTCCACTTT	CASSEPGTNSPLHF
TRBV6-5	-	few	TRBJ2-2	TGTGCCAGCAGTTCGGTAGCATGGACCGGGGAGCTGTTTTTT	CASSSVAWTGELFF
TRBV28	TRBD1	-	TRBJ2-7	TGTGCCAGCAGTTTCGGGGTCAGGACAGGGGCCTACGAGCAGTACTTC	CASSFGVRTGAYEQYF
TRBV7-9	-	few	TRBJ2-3	TGTGCCAGCAGCGCCCCTTGGACAAGGGAAGATACGCAGTATTTT	CASSAPWTREDTQYF
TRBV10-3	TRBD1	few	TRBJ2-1	TGTGCCATCAAAGGACAGGGTAAGGATGAGCAGTTCTTC	CAIKGQGKDEQFF
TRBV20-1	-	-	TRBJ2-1	TGCAGTGCGGGCCCTCCGACAGTCTACAACAATGAGCAGTTCTTC	CSAGPPTVYNNEQFF
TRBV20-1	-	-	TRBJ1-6	TGCAGTGCTAAGCACGGGACACCGAATTCACCCCTCCACTTT	CSAKHGTPNSPLHF
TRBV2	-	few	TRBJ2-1	TGTGCCAGCAGTGAATTATCAACCTACAATGAGCAGTTCTTC	CASSELSTYNEQFF
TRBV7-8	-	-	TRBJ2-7	TGTGCCAGCAGCCCTCCAGGCTTAGTCGGCCACGAGCAGTACTTC	CASSPPGLVGHEQYF
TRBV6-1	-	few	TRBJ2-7	TGTGCCAGCAGTGAAATGGTCCCCATCGGGGCCTACGAGCAGTACTTC	CASSEMVPIGAYEQYF
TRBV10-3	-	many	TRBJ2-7	TGTGCCATCAGTGTCCGGGACCAAAGCTACGAGCAGTACTTC	CAISVRDQSYEQYF
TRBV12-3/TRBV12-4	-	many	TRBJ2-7	TGTGCCAGCAGTTCAGGGGACACAGCCTACGAGCAGTACTTC	CASSSGDTAYEQYF
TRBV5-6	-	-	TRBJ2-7	TGTGCCAGCAGCCCGGGCCGGGACACAGCCTACGAGCAGTACTTC	CASSPGRDTAYEQYF
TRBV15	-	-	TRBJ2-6	TGTGCCACCAGCACTAGAACAGGGACCGGGGCCAACGTCCTGACTTTC	CATSTRTGTGANVLTF
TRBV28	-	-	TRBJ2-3	TGTGCCAGCAGTATTCCAAGGGGAGATACGCAGTATTTT	CASSIPRGDTQYF
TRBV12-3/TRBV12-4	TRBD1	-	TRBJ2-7	TGTGCCAGCAGTCAACCGGGACAGGGAGTTTACGAGCAGTACTTC	CASSQPGQGVYEQYF
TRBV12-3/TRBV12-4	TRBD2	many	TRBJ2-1	TGTGCCAGCAGCCCCGGGACTACCTACAATGAGCAGTTCTTC	CASSPGTTYNEQFF
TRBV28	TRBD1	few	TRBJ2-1	TGTGCCAGCTTTCGGACCGGGACAGGGAATGAGCAGTTCTTC	CASFRTGTGNEQFF
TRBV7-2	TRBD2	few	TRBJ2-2	TGTGCCAGTAGAACCGGGACTAGCGGGATAGGGGAGCTGTTTTTT	CASRTGTSGIGELFF
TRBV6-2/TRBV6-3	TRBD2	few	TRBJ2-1	TGTGCCAGCACAGCGGGAGCTGCCTACAATGAGCAGTTCTTC	CASTAGAAYNEQFF
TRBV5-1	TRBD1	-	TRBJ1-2	TGCGCCAGCAGCTTCGGACAGGGGGCAAGCGGCTATGGCTACACCTTC	CASSFGQGASGYGYTF
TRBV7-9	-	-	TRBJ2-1	TGTGCCAGCAGCGTAGGGTCGGACTACTCCTACAATGAGCAGTTCTTC	CASSVGSDYSYNEQFF
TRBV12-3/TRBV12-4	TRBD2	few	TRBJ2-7	TGTGCCAGCAGTCCCCGGGGGACTAGCGGGGGATGGTGGCAGTACTTC	CASSPRGTSGGWWQYF
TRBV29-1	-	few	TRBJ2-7	TGCAGCGCCCTAGACTCCTACGAGCAGTACTTC	CSALDSYEQYF
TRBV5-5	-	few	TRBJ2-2	TGTGCCAGCAGCTTGGGGCCAATTGCTACAGGTCACACCGGGGAGCTGTTTTTT	CASSLGPIATGHTGELFF
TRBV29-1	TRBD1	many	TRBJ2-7	TGCAGCGTAGGGACAGGGAATTCCCACGAGCAGTACTTC	CSVGTGNSHEQYF
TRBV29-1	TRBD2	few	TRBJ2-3	TGCAGCGTCTGGACTAGCGGGGGAATGGATACGCAGTATTTT	CSVWTSGGMDTQYF
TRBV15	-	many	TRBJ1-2	TGTGCCACCAGCAGGTCAGGAGCTGCGGGGAGGTACGGCTTCAACTATGGCTACACCTTC	CATSRSGAAGRYGFNYGYTF
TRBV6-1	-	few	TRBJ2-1	TGTGCCAGCAGTGAGGAGGGGAGCTCCTACAATGAGCAGTTCTTC	CASSEEGSSYNEQFF
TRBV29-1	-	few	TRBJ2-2	TGCAGCGTTGACAGGGTTAACACCGGGGAGCTGTTTTTT	CSVDRVNTGELFF
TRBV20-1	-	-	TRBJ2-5	TGCAGTGCTATCAAGATCCTTGGGGGACCAACCCTTCAAGAGACCCAGTACTTC	CSAIKILGGPTLQETQYF
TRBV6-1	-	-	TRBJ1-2	TGTGCCAGCAGTGACGCAGAATCAACTAACTATGGCTACACCTTC	CASSDAESTNYGYTF
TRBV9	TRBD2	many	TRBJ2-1	TGTGCCAGTACCCGAAGTGGACTAGCGATCTACAATGAGCAGTTCTTC	CASTRSGLAIYNEQFF
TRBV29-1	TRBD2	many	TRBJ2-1	TGCAGCGTCAGACAAACTAGCGGGAGGTCCAGGTACAATGAGCAGTTCTTC	CSVRQTSGRSRYNEQFF
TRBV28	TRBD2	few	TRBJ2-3	TGTGCCAGCAGTTTCCCTAGGACTAGCGGGGGGGCCGCAGATACGCAGTATTTT	CASSFPRTSGGAADTQYF
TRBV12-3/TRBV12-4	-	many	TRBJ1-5	TGTGCCAGCAGTTTCGCAAGGCGGCCCCAGCATTTT	CASSFARRPQHF
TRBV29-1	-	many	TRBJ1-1	TGCAGCGTTGACATTACCCCCCTTGAAGCTTTCTTT	CSVDITPLEAFF
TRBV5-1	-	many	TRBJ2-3	TGCGCCAGCAGCGCAGGGGACTCTAGCACAGATACGCAGTATTTT	CASSAGDSSTDTQYF
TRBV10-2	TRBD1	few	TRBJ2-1	TGCGCCAGCCTCCCGGGACAGGGACTTTACAATGAGCAGTTCTTC	CASLPGQGLYNEQFF
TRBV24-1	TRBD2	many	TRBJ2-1	TGTGCCACCAGTGATTTAAGCGGGAAGGCATCGAATGAGCAGTTCTTC	CATSDLSGKASNEQFF